Listed below are T cell receptor beta chains from one sample, sequenced in a study of graft-versus-host responses after intestinal transplantation. This table comes from immunoSEQ multiplex PCR, and its TCRdb copy is limited to in-frame clones, with some not included. The sample carries approximately 8,200 clones, around 74% recorded once. The source material was ileum tissue, sampled approximately 220 days after intestinal transplant. These TCRs come from a human patient who received an intestinal transplant, so some T cells may come from the graft donor. CDR3s include the opening cysteine and the closing phenylalanine or tryptophan. Fields, in order: J gene, clone size, V gene, D gene, CDR3 protein, CDR3 DNA. The D gene is left open where the match is weak. Clone size is stated in some rows and not others, as once, few, many or a class when expanded.

TRBJ2-1 NA TRBV7-3 TRBD1 CASSADRGSYNEQFF TGTGCCAGCAGCGCCGACAGGGGGAGCTACAATGAGCAGTTCTTC
TRBJ1-1 NA TRBV2 NA CASRGVGRGYTEAFF TGTGCCAGCAGAGGGGTAGGGAGGGGGTACACTGAAGCTTTCTTT
TRBJ1-1 NA TRBV10-2 TRBD1 CASSDPDRANTEAFF TGCGCCAGCAGTGACCCGGACAGGGCTAACACTGAAGCTTTCTTT
TRBJ1-5 NA TRBV30 TRBD1 CAWEAGQGATGNQPQHF TGTGCCTGGGAAGCCGGACAGGGGGCCACAGGTAATCAGCCCCAGCATTTT
TRBJ1-5 NA TRBV10-2 TRBD1 CASSDRVGNQPQHF TGCGCCAGCTCCGACAGGGTTGGCAATCAGCCCCAGCATTTT
TRBJ2-7 NA TRBV6-5 TRBD1 CASSSNPRGRGNEQYF TGTGCCAGCAGTTCCAACCCCAGGGGGCGAGGAAACGAGCAGTACTTC
TRBJ1-2 NA TRBV29-1 NA CSVAGLETNYGYTF TGCAGCGTTGCCGGCCTAGAAACAAACTATGGCTACACCTTC
TRBJ2-7 NA TRBV5-5 TRBD1 CASSLGTGIYEQYF TGTGCCAGCAGCTTGGGGACAGGGATATACGAGCAGTACTTC
TRBJ1-5 NA TRBV6-5 NA CASSPGTSGQPQHF TGTGCCAGCAGTCCCGGGACTAGTGGCCAGCCCCAGCATTTT
TRBJ1-1 NA TRBV5-1 NA CASSSNLRPQGPPPAFF TGCGCCAGCAGCTCGAATCTCCGCCCTCAGGGGCCACCTCCGGCTTTCTTT
TRBJ2-1 NA TRBV5-1 NA CASSLGAGIYNEQFF TGCGCCAGCAGCTTGGGCGCGGGAATCTACAATGAGCAGTTCTTC
TRBJ2-7 NA TRBV10-1 TRBD1 CASSEYRDRGLPQYF TGCGCCAGCAGTGAGTACCGGGACAGGGGCCTCCCGCAGTACTTC
TRBJ2-3 NA TRBV5-5 TRBD2 CASNMGLGGLEDTQYF TGTGCCAGCAACATGGGACTAGGCGGGTTGGAAGATACGCAGTATTTT
TRBJ2-7 medium-sized TRBV18 NA CASRGFYEQYF TGTGCCAGCCGAGGGTTCTACGAGCAGTACTTC
TRBJ2-3 few TRBV25-1 TRBD2 CASSDWRGAGGKGHTQYF TGTGCCAGCAGTGATTGGCGAGGAGCGGGGGGTAAAGGACATACGCAGTATTTT
TRBJ2-1 NA TRBV30 TRBD2 CAWSSPGGYNEQFF TGTGCCTGGTCGTCTCCCGGGGGGTACAATGAGCAGTTCTTC
TRBJ1-5 NA TRBV28 TRBD1 CASSPSGGKVWPQHF TGTGCCAGCAGTCCTTCAGGGGGTAAGGTTTGGCCCCAGCATTTT
TRBJ2-3 NA TRBV7-2 TRBD2 CASSSQALAGTDTQYF TGTGCCAGCAGCTCCCAAGCCCTAGCGGGGACAGATACGCAGTATTTT
TRBJ2-2 NA TRBV10-3 NA CAISPGQNTGELFF TGTGCCATCAGTCCGGGACAAAACACCGGGGAGCTGTTTTTT
TRBJ2-3 NA TRBV7-2 NA CASSLGQGTDTQYF TGTGCCAGCAGCTTAGGACAGGGCACAGATACGCAGTATTTT
TRBJ1-2 NA TRBV6-1 NA CASSANKRVNYGYTF TGTGCCAGCAGCGCAAACAAGAGGGTTAACTATGGCTACACCTTC
TRBJ2-5 NA TRBV7-6 NA CASSFVGEGTQYF TGTGCCAGCAGCTTTGTGGGAGAGGGGACCCAGTACTTC
TRBJ2-7 NA TRBV30 TRBD1 CAWSTRTGKTYEQYF TGTGCCTGGAGTACCAGGACAGGGAAGACCTACGAGCAGTACTTC
TRBJ1-1 NA TRBV20-1 NA CSAHAGTEAFF TGCAGTGCTCATGCAGGTACTGAAGCTTTCTTT
TRBJ2-1 NA TRBV5-4 NA CASSWHQGGSWNEQFF TGTGCCAGCAGCTGGCACCAGGGGGGTTCGTGGAATGAGCAGTTCTTC